This record concerns one T cell receptor beta chain sequence. RNA in amounts of about 0.45 to 1 ug was reverse transcribed with random hexamers. With immunoSEQ multiplex PCR, TCR beta CDR3 was amplified across 54 Vbeta and 13 Jbeta. TCRdb itself ran the immunoSEQ multiplex PCR reads through MiXCR, one entry per CDR3 protein. Of approximately 180,000 distinct CDR3 sequences listed, around 94% are singletons. The source of the sample is a study of CD8 T cells in Susac syndrome. The germline V and J ends were trimmed by 3 bases and 2 bases, with 10 bases remaining between them. CDR3 size: 14 residues. Germline values: CDR1 SGHTA, CDR2 FQGNSA.

The sequence was collected from a human donor with Susac syndrome. The chain recombines TRBV7-2 with TRBJ1-1; D remains unclear. Sequencing was done on a sample of CD4+ T cells from PBMCs. CDR3 bases: TGTGCCAGCAGCTTCTCGGTCACCAACACTGAAGCTTTCTTT. As protein: CASSFSVTNTEAFF.